Below, 15 T cell receptor beta chains from the same sample are listed, as sequenced in a study of T cell changes during pregnancy in multiple sclerosis (dated by TCRdb to about 2019). The library came from the immunoSEQ multiplex PCR assay. In TCRdb, the immuneACCESS table is reduced to in-frame sequences with V and J assigned. These tables do not hold every clone; where another copy was compared, an unresolved V gene accounts for under half, and the others remain unexplained. Across this sample there are 65,000 to 90,000 clones, with over 80% seen only once. Less than 2.5% of the sample goes to the ten largest clones. Sequences were derived from peripheral blood, sampled before pregnancy. The receptors were gathered from a female donor with multiple sclerosis, enrolled in a pregnancy study.

The rearrangement links TRBV7-9 to TRBJ1-3, with 7 bases lining up with TRBD1. Germline assignment: CDR1 SEHNR and CDR2 FQNEAQ (reference sequence). J was trimmed by 3 bases and V by 4 bases; bases with no gene match: 6. The CDR3 length is 15 residues. The CDR3: CASSYTGASGNTIYF. Written as DNA, the CDR3 is TGTGCCAGCAGCTACACAGGGGCAAGTGGAAACACCATATATTTT. Full variable domain (rest looked up from reference TRBV7-9 and TRBJ1-3): DTGVSQNPRHKITKRGQNVTFRCDPISEHNRLYWYRQTLGQGPEFLTYFQNEAQLEKSRLLSDRFSAERPKGSFSTLEIQRTEQGDSAMYLCASSYTGASGNTIYFGEGSWLTVV.

The rearrangement links TRBV29-1 to TRBJ2-1, with D perhaps TRBD2 (6 bases). The CDR3 spans 14 residues. V dropped 6 bases and J dropped 0 bases, with 12 bases sitting between them. Germline values: CDR1 SQVTM, CDR2 ANQGSEA. The CDR3 DNA is TGCAGCGTCTTAGCGGCTAGCTCCTACAATGAGCAGTTCTTC. Translating it yields CSVLAASSYNEQFF.

This clone has only one observation. This chain uses TRBV5-1 with TRBJ2-5; the match to TRBD1 covers 8 bases. The CDR3 runs to 15 residues. CDR1 SGHRS and CDR2 YFSETQ come from the germline V gene. The V segment lost 0 bases and the J segment 5 bases; nucleotides outside the gene matches: 6. CDR3 in amino acids: CASSLVQGAMETQYF. For the CDR3, the DNA is TGCGCCAGCAGCTTGGTTCAGGGGGCTATGGAGACCCAGTACTTC.

The DNA for the CDR3 is TGCGCCAGCAGCTTTCAAGGACAGGGAGACGAGCAGTACTTC. The encoded protein is CASSFQGQGDEQYF. J is TRBJ2-7 and V is TRBV5-1; TRBD1 agrees at 8 bases. CDR1 is SGHRS and CDR2 is YFSETQ in the germline V gene. The CDR3 runs to 14 residues. Trimming removed 2 bases from V and 5 bases from J; junction bases left unmatched: 6.

The chain has TRBV28 and TRBJ1-1; 7 nucleotides agree with TRBD1. With 5 bases clipped from V and 11 bases from J, the junction kept 17 bases outside the gene matches. CDR1 is MDHEN, CDR2 SYDVKM, per germline. The CDR3 covers 15 residues. The CDR3 is CASSQTGNVARLAFF. CDR3 in DNA: TGTGCCAGCAGTCAGACAGGGAATGTAGCGAGATTGGCTTTCTTT.

This clone appeared once. The chain has TRBV5-1 and TRBJ1-2; TRBD1 might be the D (6 bases). Germline-derived CDR1 and CDR2 are SGHRS and YFSETQ. V was trimmed by 0 bases and J by 13 bases, leaving 13 bases between them. There are 12 residues in the CDR3. Written as DNA, the CDR3 is TGCGCCAGCAGCTTGGGGGAACAGGGACCCACCTTC. This codes for CASSLGEQGPTF.

The V call is TRBV4-2, the J call TRBJ2-1; possibly TRBD2 for D (6 bases). The germline gives CDR1 LGHNA, CDR2 YNFKEQ. V was cut by 1 base and J by 6 bases, with 19 bases left in between. The CDR3 is 17 amino acids. This CDR3 is CASSQGLTSPSPNEQFF. The CDR3 DNA is TGTGCCAGCAGCCAAGGCCTGACTAGTCCATCCCCCAATGAGCAGTTCTTC.

V gene TRBV7-2 combines with J gene TRBJ1-1; 9 nucleotides align to TRBD1. Per the germline V gene, CDR1 is SGHTA and CDR2 is FQGNSA. The CDR3 spans 14 residues. Trimming removed 2 bases from V and 10 bases from J; junction bases left unmatched: 8. CDR3 protein: CASSLTGTGLVAFF. The CDR3 nucleotides read TGTGCCAGCAGCTTAACCGGGACAGGGCTTGTAGCTTTCTTT.

This sequence joins TRBV4-3 and TRBJ2-3, with 14 bases identical to TRBD2. Losses at the gene ends were 1 base for V and 9 bases for J; bases not matched to a gene: 6. This CDR3 has 16 residues. The germline V gene encodes CDR1 LGHNA and CDR2 YSLEER. The CDR3, as DNA: TGCGCCAGCAGCCAAGCCATGGGACTAGCGGGAGTCACGCAGTATTTT. As protein: CASSQAMGLAGVTQYF.

The chain uses TRBV5-5 and TRBJ1-2; possible D gene TRBD1, 5 bases. The CDR3 consists of 15 residues. Trimming removed 3 bases at V and 1 base at J, with 13 bases between. Germline V lookup: CDR1 SGHKS, CDR2 YYEKEE (reference sequence). The CDR3 bases are TGTGCCAGCAGCTCTCTGACAGCTATTAACTATGGCTACACCTTC. As protein: CASSSLTAINYGYTF.

This clone was observed once. The genes are TRBV7-6 and TRBJ2-7; D uncertain. Looked up from germline, CDR1 is SGHVS and CDR2 is FNYEAQ. The CDR3 length is 13 residues. V lost 4 bases and J 3 bases, leaving 10 bases between the germline ends. CDR3 sequence reads: CASSSNIGYEQYF. The DNA for the CDR3 is TGTGCCAGCAGCTCAAACATTGGCTACGAGCAGTACTTC. The variable domain in full, completed from reference TRBV7-6 and TRBJ2-7, reads GAGVSQSPRYKVTKRGQDVALRCDPISGHVSLYWYRQALGQGPEFLTYFNYEAQQDKSGLPNDRFSAERPEGSISTLTIQRTEQRDSAMYRCASSSNIGYEQYFGPGTRLTVT.

This chain connects TRBV27 to TRBJ2-3, with D possibly TRBD2 on 6 matching bases. The CDR3 extends over 16 amino acids. Germline CDR1 and CDR2: MNHEY and SMNVEV (reference sequence). Trimming took 6 bases from V and 1 from J, leaving 17 bases between them. CDR3 DNA: TGTGCCAGCAGGCCGGAGGGATCGGGGGGCACAGATACGCAGTATTTT. This codes for CASRPEGSGGTDTQYF.

The chain links TRBV5-5 to TRBJ2-5, with 14 nucleotides matching TRBD2. Germline V CDR1 and CDR2: SGHKS, YYEKEE (reference sequence). There are 18 residues in the CDR3. After removal of 0 bases from V and 0 bases from J, the junction contained 4 bases not matched to a gene. Written as DNA, the CDR3 is TGTGCCAGCAGCTTGGCCGGACTAGCGGGAGGAAACCAAGAGACCCAGTACTTC. Encoded protein: CASSLAGLAGGNQETQYF.

The rearrangement links TRBV19 to TRBJ1-2; maybe TRBD1 (5 bases). V gave up 7 bases and J gave up 0 bases, with 12 bases separating them. The CDR3 loop spans 14 amino acids. The germline CDR1 and CDR2 sequences are LNHDA and SQIVND (reference sequence). This CDR3 reads CASTIGTPNYGYTF. CDR3 DNA sequence: TGTGCCAGTACCATCGGGACTCCTAACTATGGCTACACCTTC.

The chain links TRBV29-1 to TRBJ2-4; no clear D. The CDR3 has 13 amino acids. Trimming removed 3 bases at V and 0 bases at J, with 6 bases between. Germline V gene lookup returns CDR1 SQVTM and CDR2 ANQGSEA. The CDR3 DNA reads TGCAGCGTTGACAGTCTAGCCAAAAACATTCAGTACTTC. Translated: CSVDSLAKNIQYF.